A selection of T cell receptor beta chains follows, all from one sample in a study of T cell repertoires in cytomegalovirus infection. MiXCR, run by TCRdb on the reads, gives a single entry per CDR3 protein. The sample contains roughly 600,000 distinct CDR3 sequences, more than 20% of which appear only once. Sequencing was carried out using CD8+ T cells from PBMCs. The receptors come from a human donor in good health (CMV status not recorded). Some clones in this sample may be carry-over from other donors' samples. Each CDR3 is given with its conserved first and last residue. Each record gives: clone size, V gene, D gene, J gene, CDR3 protein, CDR3 DNA. D genes are given only for firm matches. Clone sizes are given selectively: once, few, many, or a class where the clone is expanded.

clone size: few
V gene: TRBV7-9
D gene: .
J gene: TRBJ1-1
CDR3 protein: CASSSEYPGGNTEAFF
CDR3 DNA: TGTGCCAGCAGCTCCGAGTATCCTGGGGGTAACACTGAAGCTTTCTTT

clone size: few
V gene: TRBV14
D gene: .
J gene: TRBJ2-7
CDR3 protein: CASSQVGGRIAYEQYF
CDR3 DNA: TGTGCCAGCAGCCAAGTGGGGGGACGGATAGCCTACGAGCAGTACTTC

clone size: few
V gene: TRBV12-3/TRBV12-4
D gene: .
J gene: TRBJ2-1
CDR3 protein: CASSWGVDEQFF
CDR3 DNA: TGTGCCAGCTCATGGGGGGTGGATGAGCAGTTCTTC

clone size: few
V gene: TRBV6-5
D gene: TRBD1
J gene: TRBJ1-2
CDR3 protein: CASSYSGTENYGYTF
CDR3 DNA: TGTGCCAGCAGTTACTCCGGGACAGAGAACTATGGCTACACCTTC

clone size: .
V gene: TRBV28
D gene: TRBD1
J gene: TRBJ2-3
CDR3 protein: CASSFLVTGFLADTQYF
CDR3 DNA: TGTGCCAGCAGTTTTTTGGTGACAGGGTTCCTCGCAGATACGCAGTATTTT

clone size: .
V gene: TRBV29-1
D gene: TRBD2
J gene: TRBJ2-3
CDR3 protein: CSVVAGEGEDTQYF
CDR3 DNA: TGCAGCGTTGTCGCGGGGGAAGGTGAGGATACGCAGTATTTT

clone size: .
V gene: TRBV19
D gene: .
J gene: TRBJ1-4
CDR3 protein: CASSSNRWPPEKLFF
CDR3 DNA: TGTGCCAGTAGTTCCAACAGGTGGCCTCCTGAAAAACTGTTTTTT

clone size: .
V gene: TRBV4-3
D gene: TRBD2
J gene: TRBJ2-1
CDR3 protein: CASSQDGVAGLGNEQFF
CDR3 DNA: TGCGCCAGCAGCCAAGATGGGGTAGCGGGTCTCGGCAATGAGCAGTTCTTC

clone size: .
V gene: TRBV6-2/TRBV6-3
D gene: .
J gene: TRBJ1-2
CDR3 protein: CASSYPGQREANYGYTF
CDR3 DNA: TGTGCCAGCAGTTACCCTGGACAGAGGGAAGCTAACTATGGCTACACCTTC

clone size: few
V gene: TRBV19
D gene: .
J gene: TRBJ2-3
CDR3 protein: CANPRRGVDTQYF
CDR3 DNA: TGTGCCAACCCTCGGAGGGGGGTCGATACGCAGTATTTT

clone size: .
V gene: TRBV4-3
D gene: .
J gene: TRBJ1-3
CDR3 protein: CASSPDRSFSGNTIYF
CDR3 DNA: TGCGCCAGCAGCCCAGATAGATCCTTCTCTGGAAACACCATATATTTT

clone size: .
V gene: TRBV19
D gene: .
J gene: TRBJ2-4
CDR3 protein: CASRRTHGPKNIQYF
CDR3 DNA: TGTGCCAGTAGGCGTACTCACGGCCCCAAAAACATTCAGTACTTC

clone size: few
V gene: TRBV29-1
D gene: TRBD1
J gene: TRBJ2-1
CDR3 protein: CTSPLGQALNEQFF
CDR3 DNA: TGCACCTCCCCCTTGGGACAGGCCTTGAATGAGCAGTTCTTC

clone size: many
V gene: TRBV7-2
D gene: .
J gene: TRBJ2-2
CDR3 protein: CASSPTTGELFF
CDR3 DNA: TGTGCCAGCAGCCCTACCACCGGGGAGCTGTTTTTT

clone size: few
V gene: TRBV24-1
D gene: .
J gene: TRBJ1-2
CDR3 protein: CATSDLRGYTF
CDR3 DNA: TGTGCCACCAGTGATTTGCGGGGCTACACCTTC

clone size: few
V gene: TRBV6-6
D gene: .
J gene: TRBJ1-1
CDR3 protein: CASSPMDGTNTEAFF
CDR3 DNA: TGTGCCAGCAGTCCGATGGACGGAACGAACACTGAAGCTTTCTTT

clone size: .
V gene: TRBV25-1
D gene: TRBD2
J gene: TRBJ2-1
CDR3 protein: CASSDPQRGLYNEQFF
CDR3 DNA: TGTGCCAGCAGTGATCCCCAGCGGGGCCTCTACAATGAGCAGTTCTTC

clone size: many
V gene: TRBV7-8
D gene: TRBD2
J gene: TRBJ2-2
CDR3 protein: CASSSRRASGVNTGELFF
CDR3 DNA: TGTGCCAGCAGCTCCCGCCGGGCTAGCGGGGTAAACACCGGGGAGCTGTTTTTT